This T cell receptor (beta chain) was captured in a study of beta chain features in type 1 diabetes. Of the isolated RNA, all was reverse transcribed, and so the sequenced material was expressed TCRB transcripts. Repertoires were generated with immunoSEQ multiplex PCR, while TCRdb's copy carries only in-frame clones and drops some. The repertoire holds roughly 450,000 clones, with over 9.5% as singletons. General study results and limits: In the patient group, naive, central memory and Treg TCRB repertoires seemed more alike than in the healthy donor group.

Concerning this clone itself: Its antigen is unknown.

The CDR3 consists of 12 residues. CDR1 is LNHDA, CDR2 SQIVND, per germline (reference sequence). Germline trimming cut 9 bases from V and 4 bases from J; bases unmatched to any gene: 5. The rearrangement uses TRBV19 and TRBJ1-2, with TRBD1 matching over 7 bases. The sequence derives from a woman younger than 30 in good health. The material sequenced was naive CD4+ T cells from blood. This CDR3 reads CARPRDSYGYTF. CDR3 in DNA: TGTGCCAGGCCCCGGGACAGCTATGGCTACACCTTC.